This TCR beta chain comes out of a study of T-cell memory formation after mild COVID-19. Whole-study findings and limits: Contracting CD4+ clones sat mainly in CM and EM; CD8+ in EMRA. Pre-infection memory held some responding clones, suggesting pre-existing cross-reactive T cells responded.

TCRdb recomputed calls from the 5' RACE reads with MiXCR, one row per CDR3 protein. Of approximately 46,000 distinct CDR3 sequences in the sample, more than 10% are singletons; the top ten hold about 24%. V lost 0 bases and J lost 2, with 8 bases in between. Germline loops: CDR1 MNHEY, CDR2 SMNVEV (reference sequence). The CDR3 runs 14 residues. This clonotype was detected a few times. Its antigen is as yet unknown. Sequenced input: PBMCs or a T cell subset sorted from them (not recorded which). This sequence originates from a young man who had mild COVID-19 (a few samples of this study predate the infection). Cell type and time point are not known. This rearrangement joins TRBV27 to TRBJ2-7; D not certain. The CDR3 sequence is CASSLSADTYEQYF. In DNA, the CDR3 is TGTGCCAGCAGTTTATCCGCTGATACCTACGAGCAGTACTTC.